Below, 27 T cell receptor beta chains from the same sample are listed, as sequenced in a study of shared clonotypes between healthy human individuals. The method was immunoSEQ multiplex PCR; TCRdb's version includes in-frame clones alone and lacks a portion of them. The profile shows around 1.4 million clones, 98% of them singletons. The source material was naive CD4+ T cells sorted from blood. Subset indicated: CD45RA+ positively selected. The source of these receptors is a young man in good health.

The chain employs TRBV10-3 and TRBJ2-7; D might be TRBD2 (6 bases). Germline V gives CDR1 ENHRY, CDR2 SYGVKD. This CDR3 contains 13 residues. Trimming took off 4 bases at V and 9 bases at J, with 16 bases between the two ends. The CDR3 loop reads CAISGGTQWGQYF. In nucleotides, the CDR3 is TGTGCCATCAGTGGCGGGACCCAGTGGGGGCAGTACTTC.

This chain uses TRBV11-2 with TRBJ1-1; 10 positions agree with TRBD1. The CDR3 is made up of 15 amino acids. Germline V lookup: CDR1 SGHAT, CDR2 FQNNGV. V lost 2 bases to trimming and J lost 6 bases; unmatched junction nucleotides: 6. The CDR3 nucleotides are TGTGCCAGCAGCTTATTCGGGACAGGGGTTCCTGAAGCTTTCTTT. Protein sequence: CASSLFGTGVPEAFF.

This chain connects TRBV28 to TRBJ1-4; the D gene is possibly TRBD1 (5 bases). Germline V gene sequence: CDR1 MDHEN, CDR2 SYDVKM. The CDR3 has 14 amino acids. Trimming left V 5 bases short and J 7 bases short, with 14 bases between. CDR3 sequence reads: CASSPYGAIEKLFF. The DNA of the CDR3 is TGTGCCAGCAGTCCATACGGGGCGATTGAAAAACTGTTTTTT. The variable domain in full, completed from reference TRBV28 and TRBJ1-4, reads DVKVTQSSRYLVKRTGEKVFLECVQDMDHENMFWYRQDPGLGLRLIYFSYDVKMKEKGDIPEGYSVSREKKERFSLILESASTNQTSMYLCASSPYGAIEKLFFGSGTQLSVL.

The gene calls are TRBV27 and TRBJ2-7, with 10 bases matching TRBD2. V gave up 0 bases and J gave up 5 bases; unmatched junction bases: 10. CDR1 is MNHEY, CDR2 SMNVEV, per germline (reference sequence). The CDR3 runs to 17 residues. The DNA for the CDR3 is TGTGCCAGCAGTTTATCAAGTCTAGCGGGAGTCAGCGACGAGCAGTACTTC. Translated: CASSLSSLAGVSDEQYF.

The rearrangement links TRBV2 to TRBJ2-1, with TRBD2 identical over 13 bases. There are 18 residues in the CDR3. Germline V CDR1 and CDR2: SNHLY, FYNNEI. V lost 3 bases to trimming and J lost 2 bases; unmatched junction nucleotides: 7. In DNA form, the CDR3 reads TGTGCCAGCAGTGAGTTATGGGGACTAGCGGGAACCTACAATGAGCAGTTCTTC. Translation: CASSELWGLAGTYNEQFF. The variable domain in full, with the rest retrieved from reference TRBV2 and TRBJ2-1, is EPEVTQTPSHQVTQMGQEVILRCVPISNHLYFYWYRQILGQKVEFLVSFYNNEISEKSEIFDDQFSVERPDGSNFTLKIRSTKLEDSAMYFCASSELWGLAGTYNEQFFGPGTRLTVL.

The chain combines TRBV5-1 with TRBJ2-1; D tentatively reads TRBD1 or TRBD2 (6 bases each). This CDR3 has 23 amino acids. CDR1 SGHRS and CDR2 YFSETQ come from the germline V gene. Trimming left V 3 bases short and J 0 bases short, with 34 bases between. The CDR3 sequence is CASSYPGQGVPAGGPSSYNEQFF. In DNA, the CDR3 is TGCGCCAGCAGCTACCCGGGGCAGGGAGTACCCGCCGGGGGCCCAAGCTCCTACAATGAGCAGTTCTTC.

The chain combines TRBV7-6 with TRBJ2-7; 11 nucleotides align to TRBD2. Trimming cost V 2 bases and J 2 bases; bases outside gene matches: 2. The CDR3 length is 15 residues. Germline V gene data show CDR1 as SGHVS and CDR2 as FNYEAQ. CDR3 loop: CASSLLSGGAYEQYF. The CDR3 nucleotides are TGTGCCAGCAGCTTACTTAGCGGGGGGGCCTACGAGCAGTACTTC.

To note about this clone: The same CDR3 arises from other DNA sequences in this sample as well. The V and J genes are TRBV5-1 and TRBJ1-3; D is unclear. Trimming pared 0 bases from V and 0 bases from J, leaving 7 bases between. The V gene's germline CDR1 is SGHRS and CDR2 YFSETQ. There are 15 residues in the CDR3. CDR3 sequence reads: CASSLDGISGNTIYF. For the CDR3, the DNA is TGCGCCAGCAGCTTGGATGGGATCTCTGGAAACACCATATATTTT.

This chain uses TRBV25-1 with TRBJ2-4; TRBD1 might be the D (6 bases). In germline, CDR1 is MGHDK, CDR2 SYGVNS. V was shortened by 7 bases and J by 3 bases, with 13 bases between the two germline ends. This CDR3 has 14 amino acids. CDR3 nucleotides: TGTGCCAGCAAGCAACAGGGTAACAAAAACATTCAGTACTTC. This gives the protein CASKQQGNKNIQYF.

The gene calls are TRBV27 and TRBJ2-1; tentative D call: TRBD2 (6 bases). Germline V gene lookup returns CDR1 MNHEY and CDR2 SMNVEV (reference sequence). Trimming stripped 3 bases from V and 8 bases from J, with 17 bases between. There are 15 residues in the CDR3. The CDR3 sequence: CASSLLTSQSHEQFF. The CDR3 DNA reads as TGTGCCAGCAGTTTGCTGACTAGTCAAAGCCATGAGCAGTTCTTC.

The chain links TRBV11-2 to TRBJ1-4; D is unclear. In germline, CDR1 is SGHAT, CDR2 FQNNGV. This CDR3 is built from 15 residues. Trimming left V 1 base short and J 0 bases short, with 6 bases between. The CDR3 loop reads CASSLAPATNEKLFF. The CDR3 DNA follows: TGTGCCAGCAGCTTAGCCCCCGCAACTAATGAAAAACTGTTTTTT.

Details on this clone: The same CDR3 also results from other DNA sequences found in this sample. The chain carries TRBV5-1 and TRBJ2-1; weak D call: TRBD2 (6 bases). Germline values: CDR1 SGHRS, CDR2 YFSETQ. There are 16 residues in the CDR3. Trimming pared 0 bases from V and 0 bases from J, leaving 10 bases between. The CDR3 reads CASSLVAGSSYNEQFF. The CDR3 DNA follows: TGCGCCAGCAGCTTGGTGGCGGGAAGCTCCTACAATGAGCAGTTCTTC. The whole variable domain, remainder taken from reference TRBV5-1 and TRBJ2-1, is KAGVTQTPRYLIKTRGQQVTLSCSPISGHRSVSWYQQTPGQGLQFLFEYFSETQRNKGNFPGRFSGRQFSNSRSEMNVSTLELGDSALYLCASSLVAGSSYNEQFFGPGTRLTVL.

CDR3 nucleotide sequence: TGTGCCAGCTCACCTAAGACAGTTGCGGGGAACATTCAGTACTTC. Translation: CASSPKTVAGNIQYF. This chain uses TRBV18 with TRBJ2-4; tentatively, D is TRBD2 (6 bases). The V end lost 3 bases, the J end lost 7 bases, and 16 bases lay between the germline ends. The CDR3 extends over 15 amino acids. Germline V CDR1 and CDR2: KGHSH, LQKENI.

This clone was recorded only once. This chain connects TRBV30 to TRBJ1-1, with D hard to call. The CDR3 totals 13 residues. Germline V gene data show CDR1 as GTSNPN and CDR2 as SVGIG (reference sequence). Trimming cost V 0 bases and J 6 bases, with 11 bases left between them. CDR3 in amino acids: CAWSVRSLAEAFF. CDR3 DNA sequence: TGTGCCTGGAGTGTACGGTCTCTCGCTGAAGCTTTCTTT.

This clone is a singleton in its sample. The sample contains more than one DNA sequence encoding this CDR3. J is TRBJ2-7 and V is TRBV18, with 12 bases identical to TRBD2. Germline lookup yields CDR1 KGHSH and CDR2 LQKENI. V lost 3 bases and J lost 3; bases outside the gene matches: 3. CDR3 length equals 15 residues. The CDR3 loop reads CASSPQTSGSYEQYF. CDR3 DNA sequence: TGTGCCAGCTCACCGCAGACTAGCGGGAGCTACGAGCAGTACTTC.

The rearrangement uses TRBV29-1 and TRBJ2-7; D is perhaps TRBD1 (5 bases). Germline V lookup: CDR1 SQVTM, CDR2 ANQGSEA. CDR3 length: 12 amino acids. Trimming took 4 bases from V and 3 from J, leaving 10 bases between them. The CDR3 is CSVVWGVYEQYF. The CDR3 DNA sequence: TGCAGCGTTGTTTGGGGCGTCTACGAGCAGTACTTC.

The chain is built from TRBV28 and TRBJ2-1; D gene unclear. This CDR3 has 12 amino acids. V lost 3 bases to trimming and J lost 8 bases, with 8 bases between them. The V gene's germline CDR1 is MDHEN and CDR2 SYDVKM. DNA for the CDR3: TGTGCCAGCAGTTTGTCGGGTGATGAGCAGTTCTTC. Amino acids: CASSLSGDEQFF.

The CDR3 DNA sequence: TGTGCCTGGAGTGCTGGGAACAATCAGCCCCAGCATTTT. As protein: CAWSAGNNQPQHF. V gene TRBV30 combines with J gene TRBJ1-5; D is unresolved. CDR1 and CDR2 (germline): GTSNPN, SVGIG (reference sequence). The V and J ends lost 1 base and 3 bases respectively, with 7 bases between them. The CDR3 consists of 13 residues.

J is TRBJ1-2 and V is TRBV6-5, with no clear D. Germline V lookup: CDR1 MNHEY, CDR2 SVGAGI. The CDR3 covers 14 residues. The V gene lost 0 bases and the J gene lost 4 bases, with 9 bases spanning the gap. The CDR3 bases are TGTGCCAGCAGTTACTCGAGGGCCGCCTATGGCTACACCTTC. Protein product: CASSYSRAAYGYTF.

This chain connects TRBV7-9 to TRBJ1-3, with TRBD1 matching over 8 bases. The CDR3 totals 17 residues. Germline loops: CDR1 SEHNR, CDR2 FQNEAQ (reference sequence). J gave up 4 bases and V 4 bases, and 12 bases lay outside the gene matches. The CDR3 DNA is TGTGCCAGCAGCTCCCCGGGACAGGATTCTCGCGGAAACACCATATATTTT. The encoded protein is CASSSPGQDSRGNTIYF.

V and J are TRBV18 and TRBJ2-3, with 7 bases matching TRBD2. V lost 6 bases, J lost 5 bases, and 20 bases stayed unmatched. In germline, CDR1 is KGHSH, CDR2 LQKENI. The CDR3 runs to 18 residues. CDR3 loop: CASSPGQPGLSGEDTQYF. CDR3 sequence (DNA): TGTGCCAGCTCTCCCGGGCAGCCCGGACTAAGCGGGGAAGATACGCAGTATTTT.

J is TRBJ2-2 and V is TRBV5-4; D perhaps matches TRBD2 (5 bases). The CDR3 is 13 amino acids. Trimming pared 0 bases from V and 6 bases from J, leaving 6 bases between. The germline CDR1 and CDR2 sequences are SGHNT and YYREEE (reference sequence). The CDR3 reads CASSLGGAGELFF. CDR3 DNA sequence: TGTGCCAGCAGCTTGGGGGGAGCCGGGGAGCTGTTTTTT. Supplemented by reference TRBV5-4 and TRBJ2-2, the full variable domain reads ETGVTQSPTHLIKTRGQQVTLRCSSQSGHNTVSWYQQALGQGPQFIFQYYREEENGRGNFPPRFSGLQFPNYSSELNVNALELDDSALYLCASSLGGAGELFFGEGSRLTVL.

The CDR3 DNA reads as TGTGCCAGTAGTACCACGATAGACAATGAGCAGTTCTTC. Translating it yields CASSTTIDNEQFF. This sequence joins TRBV19 and TRBJ2-1; D gene unclear. Germline CDR1 reads LNHDA; CDR2 reads SQIVND (reference sequence). V lost 4 bases and J lost 5, with 9 bases in between. The CDR3 runs to 13 residues.

The V gene is TRBV10-2, the J gene TRBJ2-1, with 7 bases aligning to TRBD1. With V trimmed by 7 bases and J by 6 bases, 6 bases remained unmatched. The germline gives CDR1 WSHSY, CDR2 SAAADI. The CDR3 is 13 residues long. This CDR3 reads CASILQGTNEQFF. In DNA, the CDR3 is TGCGCCAGCATTTTACAGGGGACCAATGAGCAGTTCTTC.

The chain carries TRBV28 and TRBJ1-1; D uncertain. Trimming pared 7 bases from V and 1 base from J, leaving 13 bases between. The CDR3 contains 14 residues. Germline CDR1 reads MDHEN; CDR2 reads SYDVKM. The CDR3 here is CASTPGFQNTEAFF. The CDR3 DNA is TGTGCCAGCACCCCCGGGTTTCAGAACACTGAAGCTTTCTTT.

The J gene is TRBJ2-1, the V gene TRBV7-2, with 8 positions matching TRBD2. The CDR3 runs 15 residues. The ends lost 2 bases at V and 0 bases at J; junction bases unmatched: 0. Germline V gives CDR1 SGHTA, CDR2 FQGNSA. The CDR3 DNA follows: TGTGCCAGCAGCTTACGGGAGGGCTCCTACAATGAGCAGTTCTTC. Encoded protein: CASSLREGSYNEQFF.

The gene calls are TRBV19 and TRBJ2-7, with 12 bases matching TRBD1. The CDR3 is made up of 17 amino acids. CDR1 is LNHDA, CDR2 SQIVND, per germline (reference sequence). V shed 6 bases and J 0 bases; nucleotides not matched to a gene: 9. The CDR3 region has the DNA TGTGCCAGTAGCCGGGACAGGGGGCCAACGCCCTCCTACGAGCAGTACTTC. This encodes CASSRDRGPTPSYEQYF.